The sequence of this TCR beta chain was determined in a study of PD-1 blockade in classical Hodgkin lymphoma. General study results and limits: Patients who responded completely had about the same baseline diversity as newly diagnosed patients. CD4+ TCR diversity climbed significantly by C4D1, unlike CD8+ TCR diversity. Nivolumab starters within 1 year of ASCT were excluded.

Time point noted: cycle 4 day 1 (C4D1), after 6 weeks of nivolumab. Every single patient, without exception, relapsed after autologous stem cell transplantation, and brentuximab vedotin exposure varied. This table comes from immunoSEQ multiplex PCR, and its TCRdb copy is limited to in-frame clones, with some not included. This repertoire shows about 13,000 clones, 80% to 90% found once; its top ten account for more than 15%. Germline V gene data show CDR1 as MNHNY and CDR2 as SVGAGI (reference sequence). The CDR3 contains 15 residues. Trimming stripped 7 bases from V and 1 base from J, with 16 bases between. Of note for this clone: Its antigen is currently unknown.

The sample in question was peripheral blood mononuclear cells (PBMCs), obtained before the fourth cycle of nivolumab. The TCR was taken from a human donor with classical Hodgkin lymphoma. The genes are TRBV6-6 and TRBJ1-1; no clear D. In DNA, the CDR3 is TGTGCCAGCATGTCTGCCGGGCTAAAGAACACTGAAGCTTTCTTT. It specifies CASMSAGLKNTEAFF.